This entry lists 31 T cell receptor beta chains sequenced from one sample in a study of blood T cell repertoires in COVID-19. The data were produced by immunoSEQ multiplex PCR, yet TCRdb's version contains in-frame clones alone and is incomplete. The table lists about 75,000 clones, almost 90% of them singletons. What was sequenced was peripheral blood. Source of these receptors: a human donor in a cohort sampled during active COVID-19.

The chain has TRBV15 and TRBJ1-3; 8 bases match TRBD1. V dropped 3 bases and J dropped 4; count of bases not matched to a gene: 2. The CDR3 is 14 residues long. Germline V gives CDR1 LNHNV, CDR2 YYDKDF (reference sequence). CDR3 sequence reads: CATSRTGAGNTIYF. CDR3 nucleotides: TGTGCCACCAGCAGGACAGGGGCCGGAAACACCATATATTTT.

V gene TRBV3-1 (or the pseudogene TRBV3-2) combines with J gene TRBJ1-3; weak D call: TRBD1 (6 bases). Germline CDR1 reads LGHDT; CDR2 reads YNNKEL (reference sequence). The V and J ends lost 4 bases and 3 bases respectively, with 13 bases between them. This CDR3 has 15 amino acids. The CDR3 here is CASSPTGSIGNTIYF. The CDR3 coding sequence is TGTGCCAGCAGCCCCACAGGGTCCATTGGAAACACCATATATTTT.

The chain has TRBV7-8 and TRBJ1-4; tentatively, D is TRBD1 (6 bases). The germline V and J ends were trimmed by 1 base and 7 bases, with 10 bases remaining between them. This CDR3 is 14 amino acids long. CDR1 is SGHVS and CDR2 is FQNEAQ in the germline V gene. The CDR3 sequence: CASSLGGGREKLFF. The DNA of the CDR3 is TGTGCCAGCAGCTTAGGGGGGGGCCGTGAAAAACTGTTTTTT.

CDR3 loop: CASRMGQGRGNTIYF. DNA of the CDR3: TGTGCCAGCAGAATGGGACAGGGGAGGGGAAACACCATATATTTT. V is TRBV7-2 and J is TRBJ1-3; 10 bases line up with TRBD1. This CDR3 has 15 residues. V shed 6 bases and J 4 bases; nucleotides not matched to a gene: 6. CDR1 and CDR2 (germline): SGHTA, FQGNSA.

This clone was counted only a few times. The V and J genes are TRBV7-9 and TRBJ2-2, with 12 positions matching TRBD2. Trimming at V came to 2 bases and at J to 4 bases, leaving 11 bases not matched to a gene. The CDR3 has 19 amino acids. Germline CDR1 reads SEHNR; CDR2 reads FQNEAQ (reference sequence). CDR3 amino acids: CASSLTLAGGPRFTGELFF. The CDR3 DNA follows: TGTGCCAGCAGCTTAACCCTAGCGGGGGGGCCTCGGTTCACCGGGGAGCTGTTTTTT. The entire variable domain, with the rest obtained from reference TRBV7-9 and TRBJ2-2, is as follows: DTGVSQNPRHKITKRGQNVTFRCDPISEHNRLYWYRQTLGQGPEFLTYFQNEAQLEKSRLLSDRFSAERPKGSFSTLEIQRTEQGDSAMYLCASSLTLAGGPRFTGELFFGEGSRLTVL.

This chain uses TRBV3-1 (or the pseudogene TRBV3-2) with TRBJ2-7; 7 bases fit TRBD2. The length of the CDR3 is 13 residues. Germline assignment: CDR1 LGHDT and CDR2 YNNKEL (reference sequence). J lost 2 bases, V lost 4 bases, and 2 bases had no gene match. The CDR3 nucleotides read TGTGCCAGCAGCCTGGGACTAACCTACGAGCAGTACTTC. As protein: CASSLGLTYEQYF.

The chain employs TRBV9 and TRBJ2-3, with 9 positions matching TRBD2. This CDR3 region has 14 residues. The germline CDR1 and CDR2 sequences are SGDLS and YYNGEE. Trimming took 5 bases from V and 2 from J; bases not matched to a gene: 3. CDR3 in DNA: TGTGCCAGCAGGGCGGGGGGGTCCACAGATACGCAGTATTTT. It translates to CASRAGGSTDTQYF.

This clone was seen only a few times. The chain joins TRBV10-3 to TRBJ1-1; 7 bases map to TRBD1. Trimming at V came to 6 bases and at J to 3 bases, leaving 7 bases not matched to a gene. Germline V gives CDR1 ENHRY, CDR2 SYGVKD. The length of the CDR3 is 14 residues. The CDR3 here is CAISTTGVDTEAFF. As DNA, the CDR3 is TGTGCCATCAGCACCACAGGGGTGGACACTGAAGCTTTCTTT.

In DNA form, the CDR3 reads TGTGCCAGCAGCGACGGCAGGGAAAATGAGCAGTTCTTC. Its protein is CASSDGRENEQFF. The chain combines TRBV9 with TRBJ2-1; D possibly corresponds to TRBD1 (5 bases). Germline V gives CDR1 SGDLS, CDR2 YYNGEE. The CDR3 has 13 amino acids. The V gene lost 3 bases and the J gene lost 7 bases, with 11 bases spanning the gap.

In this sample, this clone turned up once. This chain connects TRBV18 to TRBJ2-7; D may be TRBD2 (6 bases). The V end was cut by 2 bases, the J end by 1 base, with 9 bases between. There are 14 residues in the CDR3. Germline V gene sequence: CDR1 KGHSH, CDR2 LQKENI. The chain's CDR3 is CASSPGGGSYEQYF. In DNA, the CDR3 is TGTGCCAGCTCACCAGGGGGAGGTTCCTACGAGCAGTACTTC.

In nucleotides, the CDR3 is TGTGCCAGCAGCTTCACAGGGCCCGGGGAGCTGTTTTTT. Translating gives CASSFTGPGELFF. The rearrangement uses TRBV7-9 and TRBJ2-2; D is possibly TRBD1 (6 bases). Germline CDR1 and CDR2: SEHNR and FQNEAQ (reference sequence). The CDR3 has 13 residues. V dropped 3 bases and J dropped 6 bases, with 8 bases sitting between them.

This clone was seen a single time. This chain joins TRBV19 and TRBJ1-1, with a tentative D call TRBD1 (6 bases). Trimming took off 7 bases at V and 0 bases at J, with 15 bases between the two ends. Germline CDR1 is LNHDA and CDR2 is SQIVND (reference sequence). There are 15 residues in the CDR3. DNA of the CDR3: TGTGCCAGTAAGCCTCAGGGGAATATGAACACTGAAGCTTTCTTT. Amino acid sequence: CASKPQGNMNTEAFF.

V is TRBV24-1 and J is TRBJ2-1; D ambiguous. V was clipped by 5 bases and J by 0 bases, with 7 bases between them. From germline, CDR1 is KGHDR and CDR2 SFDVKD. This CDR3 has 14 amino acids. CDR3 bases: TGTGCCACCAGTGGTAGCAGCTCCTACAATGAGCAGTTCTTC. Its protein is CATSGSSSYNEQFF.

This clone was seen a few times. This chain connects TRBV7-8 to TRBJ2-7; 9 nucleotides line up with TRBD2. The CDR3 sequence is 15 residues long. Germline CDR1 SGHVS, CDR2 FQNEAQ. V lost 5 bases and J lost 0; bases outside the gene matches: 5. CDR3 in DNA: TGTGCCAGCAGCATAAGCGGGGGGCTCTCCTACGAGCAGTACTTC. It encodes CASSISGGLSYEQYF.

This clone showed up just a few times. The J gene is TRBJ1-2, the V gene TRBV5-4; D might be TRBD1 (5 bases). Trimming shortened V by 4 bases and J by 2 bases, and 9 bases separated the two germline ends. The CDR3 sequence is 13 residues long. CDR1 SGHNT and CDR2 YYREEE come from the germline V gene (reference sequence). The CDR3 DNA is TGTGCCAGCAGCCTAGACAGCAACTATGGCTACACCTTC. Translated: CASSLDSNYGYTF.

This rearrangement joins TRBV10-3 to TRBJ1-2; D is perhaps TRBD1 (5 bases). Germline V gene lookup returns CDR1 ENHRY and CDR2 SYGVKD. This CDR3 is 16 amino acids long. V was pared by 3 bases and J by 0 bases, with 14 bases between. The CDR3 loop reads CAISEVQGPSNYGYTF. CDR3 sequence (DNA): TGTGCCATCAGTGAAGTCCAGGGCCCTTCTAACTATGGCTACACCTTC.

The chain joins TRBV2 to TRBJ2-5; 9 positions agree with TRBD2. With 4 bases clipped from V and 7 bases from J, the junction kept 13 bases outside the gene matches. CDR3 length: 16 residues. CDR1 SNHLY and CDR2 FYNNEI come from the germline V gene. CDR3 in amino acids: CASSGLAGKPVVTQYF. The CDR3 bases are TGTGCCAGCAGTGGCCTAGCGGGAAAACCGGTGGTGACCCAGTACTTC. Drawing the rest from reference TRBV2 and TRBJ2-5, the complete variable domain is EPEVTQTPSHQVTQMGQEVILRCVPISNHLYFYWYRQILGQKVEFLVSFYNNEISEKSEIFDDQFSVERPDGSNFTLKIRSTKLEDSAMYFCASSGLAGKPVVTQYFGPGTRLLVL.

This clone was seen only a few times. The chain recombines TRBV6-5 with TRBJ1-1, with no clear D. The ends were cut back, 0 bases at V and 0 bases at J, with 11 bases in the middle. The CDR3 extends over 16 amino acids. Germline V CDR1 and CDR2: MNHEY, SVGAGI. CDR3 sequence (DNA): TGTGCCAGCAGTTACTCGACGGGTAGCATGAACACTGAAGCTTTCTTT. Amino acid sequence: CASSYSTGSMNTEAFF.

The V and J genes are TRBV29-1 and TRBJ2-3; TRBD1 matches at 11 bases. CDR3 length equals 17 residues. The V gene end was trimmed by 4 bases and the J gene end by 3 bases; junction bases not matched to a gene: 12. Germline-derived CDR1 and CDR2 are SQVTM and ANQGSEA. The CDR3 region has the DNA TGCAGCGTTGCTTGGGGACAGGGGGTCACCGGGACAGATACGCAGTATTTT. Its translation: CSVAWGQGVTGTDTQYF.

The chain uses TRBV4-3 and TRBJ1-6; 9 positions agree with TRBD1. The CDR3 runs to 15 residues. The junction had 5 bases not matched to a gene; V was cut back by 3 bases and J by 8 bases. Per the germline V gene, CDR1 is LGHNA and CDR2 is YSLEER. CDR3 loop: CASSQDRDRDSPLHF. The CDR3 DNA reads as TGCGCCAGCAGCCAGGACCGGGACAGGGATTCACCCCTCCACTTT.

The chain couples TRBV3-1 (or the pseudogene TRBV3-2) to TRBJ1-5; possibly TRBD1 for D (6 bases). The germline V and J ends were trimmed by 4 bases and 2 bases, with 12 bases remaining between them. The CDR3 spans 15 residues. Germline V CDR1 and CDR2: LGHDT, YNNKEL (reference sequence). Written as DNA, the CDR3 is TGTGCCAGCAGCCGAGGGGGGGTTGGCAATCAGCCCCAGCATTTT. Amino acid sequence: CASSRGGVGNQPQHF.

This chain links TRBV5-1 with TRBJ2-2, with a tentative D call TRBD2 (5 bases). The CDR3 has 15 residues. The V end was cut by 2 bases, the J end by 0 bases, with 8 bases between. The germline V gene encodes CDR1 SGHRS and CDR2 YFSETQ. The CDR3: CASSFRGPNTGELFF. CDR3 bases: TGCGCCAGCAGCTTTCGCGGGCCGAACACCGGGGAGCTGTTTTTT.

CDR3 in amino acids: CASRPSAGGADTQYF. The CDR3 nucleotides are TGTGCCAGCAGACCATCAGCGGGGGGGGCAGATACGCAGTATTTT. V and J are TRBV28 and TRBJ2-3; the match to TRBD2 covers 10 bases. The CDR3 consists of 15 residues. Per the germline V gene, CDR1 is MDHEN and CDR2 is SYDVKM. The V and J ends lost 6 bases and 4 bases, in that order; junction bases with no gene match: 7. The full variable domain, in which reference TRBV28 and TRBJ2-3 provide the parts outside the CDR3, is DVKVTQSSRYLVKRTGEKVFLECVQDMDHENMFWYRQDPGLGLRLIYFSYDVKMKEKGDIPEGYSVSREKKERFSLILESASTNQTSMYLCASRPSAGGADTQYFGPGTRLTVL.

The J gene is TRBJ1-5, the V gene TRBV5-6; D remains unclear. The CDR3 runs to 18 residues. Deletions cut 1 base from V and 8 bases from J, with 25 bases between. Looked up from germline, CDR1 is SGHDT and CDR2 is YYEEEE. CDR3 sequence: CASSLSGHKRETVEPQHF. The CDR3 DNA reads as TGTGCCAGCAGCTTGTCCGGGCACAAAAGGGAGACGGTTGAGCCCCAGCATTTT. Looking up the rest from reference TRBV5-6 and TRBJ1-5 gives the full variable domain: DAGVTQSPTHLIKTRGQQVTLRCSPKSGHDTVSWYQQALGQGPQFIFQYYEEEERQRGNFPDRFSGHQFPNYSSELNVNALLLGDSALYLCASSLSGHKRETVEPQHFGDGTRLSIL.

The chain has TRBV27 and TRBJ1-1; D ambiguous. Germline V CDR1 and CDR2: MNHEY, SMNVEV (reference sequence). CDR3 size: 13 residues. Trimming took off 1 base at V and 1 base at J, with 4 bases between the two ends. The CDR3 DNA follows: TGTGCCAGCAGTTTATACGGGAACACTGAAGCTTTCTTT. It codes for CASSLYGNTEAFF.

The chain employs TRBV2 and TRBJ2-3; D is possibly TRBD2 (6 bases). The CDR3 runs 15 residues. Germline V gene sequence: CDR1 SNHLY, CDR2 FYNNEI. Trimming shortened V by 5 bases and J by 5 bases, and 17 bases separated the two germline ends. CDR3 coding DNA: TGTGCCAGCAGTCCCCGACTCCGAGCGGGAGATACGCAGTATTTT. This gives the protein CASSPRLRAGDTQYF. The whole variable domain, filled in from reference TRBV2 and TRBJ2-3, reads EPEVTQTPSHQVTQMGQEVILRCVPISNHLYFYWYRQILGQKVEFLVSFYNNEISEKSEIFDDQFSVERPDGSNFTLKIRSTKLEDSAMYFCASSPRLRAGDTQYFGPGTRLTVL.

This chain joins TRBV28 and TRBJ1-1; D not resolved. Germline CDR1 MDHEN, CDR2 SYDVKM. Trimming pared 5 bases from V and 0 bases from J, leaving 7 bases between. The CDR3 loop spans 13 amino acids. CDR3 nucleotide sequence: TGTGCCAGCAGTCCGTACTTGAACACTGAAGCTTTCTTT. It specifies CASSPYLNTEAFF.

Turning to this clone: Other nucleotide sequences from this sample produce the same CDR3. V gene TRBV6-1 combines with J gene TRBJ1-4; 12 bases fit TRBD1. Trimming at V came to 1 base and at J to 8 bases, leaving 2 bases not matched to a gene. The CDR3 contains 15 residues. Germline CDR1 reads MNHNS; CDR2 reads SASEGT. The CDR3 nucleotides are TGTGCCAGCAGTGAAGGGGGACAGGGGGCAGAAAAACTGTTTTTT. Protein: CASSEGGQGAEKLFF.

The chain joins TRBV24-1 to TRBJ1-5; 8 bases match TRBD1. The germline V gene has CDR1 KGHDR and CDR2 SFDVKD. Unmatched junction bases numbered 6, after V lost 1 base and J lost 5 bases. CDR3 length equals 16 residues. Written as DNA, the CDR3 is TGTGCCACCAGTGATTTCACCGCAGGGGGCTATCAGCCCCAGCATTTT. This encodes CATSDFTAGGYQPQHF.

V usage is TRBV3-1 (or the pseudogene TRBV3-2) and J usage is TRBJ2-1; 9 bases map to TRBD2. Germline V gene data show CDR1 as LGHDT and CDR2 as YNNKEL (reference sequence). The CDR3 is made up of 18 amino acids. Trimming took 0 bases from V and 5 from J; bases not matched to a gene: 11. CDR3 nucleotides: TGTGCCAGCAGCCAAGAACCCTCCCTAGCGGGACAAAACAATGAGCAGTTCTTC. This encodes CASSQEPSLAGQNNEQFF.

This clone has just a few counts. The rearrangement uses TRBV7-9 and TRBJ1-5, with D perhaps matching TRBD1 (5 bases). The CDR3 is 15 residues long. Germline CDR1 SEHNR, CDR2 FQNEAQ (reference sequence). V was pared by 1 base and J by 5 bases, with 12 bases between. CDR3 amino acids: CASSLGQPGDQPQHF. The CDR3 DNA reads TGTGCCAGCAGCTTAGGACAGCCTGGGGATCAGCCCCAGCATTTT.